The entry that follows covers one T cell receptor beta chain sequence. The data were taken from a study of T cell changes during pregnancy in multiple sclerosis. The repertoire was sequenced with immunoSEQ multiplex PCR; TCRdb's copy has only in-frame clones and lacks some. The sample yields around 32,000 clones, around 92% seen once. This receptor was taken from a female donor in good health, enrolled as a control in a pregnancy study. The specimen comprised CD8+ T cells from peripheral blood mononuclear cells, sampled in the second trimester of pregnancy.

CDR3 sequence reads: CASSADRGSTGELFF. CDR3 nucleotides: TGTGCCAGCAGCGCAGATAGGGGGAGCACCGGGGAGCTGTTTTTT. The gene calls are TRBV13 and TRBJ2-2, with D maybe TRBD1 (6 bases). V shed 5 bases and J shed 4 bases, with 14 bases lying between them. Germline CDR1 reads PRHDT; CDR2 reads FYEKMQ (reference sequence). The CDR3 extends over 15 amino acids.